The rows below give T cell receptor beta chains drawn from one sample of a study of cytomegalovirus exposure and HLA in healthy donors. The assay was immunoSEQ multiplex PCR, and TCRdb's table has in-frame clones only and misses some. The sample records 200,000 or so clones, 85% to 90% being singletons. The material sequenced was PBMCs. These receptors originate from a man in his thirties or forties in good health and CMV-seronegative. CDR3s include the opening cysteine and the closing phenylalanine or tryptophan. D genes are given only for firm matches. Clone size is given for some rows only: seen once, a few or many times, or a class if the clone is expanded.

V gene	clone size	J gene	D gene	CDR3 DNA	CDR3 protein
TRBV6-6	.	TRBJ2-3	.	TGTGCCAGCACTAGCGCGGAAAGCACAGATACGCAGTATTTT	CASTSAESTDTQYF
TRBV5-4	.	TRBJ2-6	TRBD1	TGTGCCAGTTCGGACAGGGGGAAGGGGGCCAACGTCCTGACTTTC	CASSDRGKGANVLTF
TRBV2	.	TRBJ2-3	TRBD2	TGTGCCAGCAGTATTTGGAAGACTAGCGGGGGAGAGGGACACACAGATACGCAGTATTTT	CASSIWKTSGGEGHTDTQYF
TRBV18	.	TRBJ1-2	.	TGTGCCAGCTCACCGTCGGTACTTACAGGGTTCGGCTACACCTTC	CASSPSVLTGFGYTF
TRBV19	.	TRBJ1-1	TRBD1	TGTGCCAGTACCCAAGACAGGGGCGAGAACACTGAAGCTTTCTTT	CASTQDRGENTEAFF
TRBV6-1	.	TRBJ2-7	.	TGTGCCAGCAGCCGACAGGAGTCCTACGAGCAGTACTTC	CASSRQESYEQYF
TRBV6-6	.	TRBJ1-1	.	TGTGCCAGCAGCCCAATTAGTGGCACTGAAGCTTTCTTT	CASSPISGTEAFF
TRBV28	.	TRBJ2-1	TRBD1	TGTGCCAGCAGTTCAGGGACAGACTATTACAATGAGCAGTTCTTC	CASSSGTDYYNEQFF
TRBV5-1	.	TRBJ2-7	TRBD2	TGCGCCAGCAGCTTGTCTAGCGGGAGGGCCTTCTCCTACGAGCAGTACTTC	CASSLSSGRAFSYEQYF
TRBV5-1	.	TRBJ1-1	TRBD1	TGCGCCAGCAGCTGGGGGACAGGAAGGAAAAATGAAGCTTTCTTT	CASSWGTGRKNEAFF
TRBV7-9	.	TRBJ2-1	TRBD2	TGTGCCAGCAGGGATGGACTAGCGGACGGTGAGCAGTTCTTC	CASRDGLADGEQFF
TRBV28	.	TRBJ2-4	TRBD2	TGTGCCAGCAGTCCCCCGAGCGGGGGGACTGCTGTCATTCAGTACTTC	CASSPPSGGTAVIQYF
TRBV11-2	once	TRBJ2-5	.	TGTGCCAGCAGCATCCGACAGGGAGGAGAGACCCAGTACTTC	CASSIRQGGETQYF
TRBV6-6	once	TRBJ2-3	.	TGTGCCAGCACCCGGACTCAGCCAGATACGCAGTATTTT	CASTRTQPDTQYF
TRBV18	.	TRBJ2-3	TRBD2	TGTGCCAGCTCACCCGAAATAGCGGGGGATATTGCAGATACGCAGTATTTT	CASSPEIAGDIADTQYF
TRBV28	.	TRBJ2-1	.	TGTGCCAGCAGAGGGGGGGCCCAGGACTACAATGAGCAGTTCTTC	CASRGGAQDYNEQFF
TRBV11-2	.	TRBJ2-1	.	TGTGCCAGCAGCTTCCGGGACAACTCCTACAATGAGCAGTTCTTC	CASSFRDNSYNEQFF
TRBV18	.	TRBJ2-7	.	TGTGCCAGCTCCCCCTCAGGGGCCCTTACGGGGCAGTACTTC	CASSPSGALTGQYF
TRBV15	once	TRBJ1-4	TRBD1	TGTGCCACCAGCAGACGGGACAGGGGTATGCTAACTAATGAAAAACTGTTTTTT	CATSRRDRGMLTNEKLFF
TRBV28	.	TRBJ2-1	TRBD2	TGTGCCAGCAGTTTTCCCGGGACTAGCCCGTTCTTC	CASSFPGTSPFF
TRBV7-9	.	TRBJ2-1	.	TGTGCCAGCAGCTTGCACTCCCAATCCTACAATGAGCAGTTCTTC	CASSLHSQSYNEQFF
TRBV19	.	TRBJ2-5	TRBD1	TGTGCCAGTAGTAGACAGGGTTGGGAGACCCAGTACTTC	CASSRQGWETQYF
TRBV7-5	.	TRBJ1-1	.	TGTGCCAGAAGCTTAAGGTTCCCCACTCGCTCCAGGGCCTTT	CARSLRFPTRSRAF
TRBV30	.	TRBJ1-3	.	TGTGCCTGGAGTGCCGTCGGTCGGCGGGTTGGTAACACCATATATTTT	CAWSAVGRRVGNTIYF
TRBV4-1	once	TRBJ1-1	TRBD1	TGCGCCAGCAGCGATAGACAGGGGTCCACTGAAGCTTTCTTT	CASSDRQGSTEAFF
TRBV7-2	.	TRBJ2-5	.	TGTGCCAGCAGCTTAGGGGGGGAAGGCCAAGAGACCCAGTACTTC	CASSLGGEGQETQYF
TRBV6-4	.	TRBJ1-4	.	TGTGCCAGCAGAAAGGCGGGGTTTTTT	CASRKAGFF
TRBV25-1	.	TRBJ2-7	TRBD2	TGTGCCAGCAGTGGACTAGCGGGAGGAGTCGAGCAGTACTTC	CASSGLAGGVEQYF
TRBV4-1	few	TRBJ2-1	.	TGCGCCAGCAGCCAAGAGAGCGGGACAGGCGCCAATGAGCAGTTCTTC	CASSQESGTGANEQFF
TRBV7-6	once	TRBJ2-1	.	TGTGCCAGCAGCCGGGATCCCACTAGCTCCTACAATGAGCAGTTCTTC	CASSRDPTSSYNEQFF
TRBV27	.	TRBJ1-5	.	TGTGCCAGCAGTTCCCGTAGACGGGGACATAATAGCAATCAGCCCCAGCATTTT	CASSSRRRGHNSNQPQHF
TRBV5-1	.	TRBJ2-7	TRBD2	TGCGCCAGCAGCAATAGCGGGGGGGCCTACGAGCAGTACTTC	CASSNSGGAYEQYF
TRBV19	once	TRBJ1-3	TRBD1	TGTGCCAGTAGTGCTCCGGGACAGGGTTTCTCTGGAAACACCATATATTTT	CASSAPGQGFSGNTIYF
TRBV7-2	.	TRBJ1-2	.	TGTGCCAGCAGCTTAGTCGGGGTTGGGTATGGCTACACCTTC	CASSLVGVGYGYTF
TRBV30	.	TRBJ2-2	.	TGTGCCTGGAGGTCTAACGGGGAGCTGTTTTTT	CAWRSNGELFF
TRBV28	few	TRBJ1-1	TRBD1	TGTGCCAGCAGTCTAGGGACAGCAACTGAAGCTTTCTTT	CASSLGTATEAFF
TRBV6-5	.	TRBJ2-7	.	TGTGCCAGCAGTCCCAGGGCATCCTACGAGCAGTACTTC	CASSPRASYEQYF
TRBV7-9	.	TRBJ2-7	TRBD1	TGTGCCAGCAGCCCGCGGACAGGGGACGAGCAGTACTTC	CASSPRTGDEQYF
TRBV7-2	.	TRBJ1-5	TRBD1	TGTGCCAGCAGCATACCGGGACAGGGGAGACCCCAGCATTTT	CASSIPGQGRPQHF
TRBV7-9	.	TRBJ2-1	TRBD2	TGTGCCAGCAGCTTACATGGGACTAGAGGAGCAGGTAATGAGCAGTTCTTC	CASSLHGTRGAGNEQFF
TRBV6-6	.	TRBJ2-1	.	TGTGCCAGCAGTTACTCTCCCGGGTCCGATGAGCAGTTCTTC	CASSYSPGSDEQFF
TRBV5-1	.	TRBJ2-5	.	TGCGCCAGCAGCCTGGCGACTTCCTCGACAGGGAGGGAGACCCAGTACTTC	CASSLATSSTGRETQYF
TRBV19	.	TRBJ2-5	.	TGTGCCAGTAGTATTATTCCTCAAGAGACCCAGTACTTC	CASSIIPQETQYF